One sample yielded the 18 T cell receptor beta chains listed below, sequenced in a study of CD8+ T cells in alopecia areata. Sequencing templates came from extracted RNA that was reverse transcribed into cDNA. Profiled with immunoSEQ multiplex PCR; TCRdb holds only in-frame clones, not every one. The sample lists under 250,000 clones, around 57% seen once, with about 1.4% in the top ten. As to treatment: oral pan-JAK inhibitor, 5-10 mg twice daily. The sequencing used CD4+ T cells sorted from blood, collected at week 4, from a patient treated with tofacitinib. Receptor source: a human donor with alopecia areata.

J is TRBJ2-7 and V is TRBV27; D is possibly TRBD2 (6 bases). The V end was cut by 5 bases, the J end by 8 bases, with 25 bases between. Germline V lookup: CDR1 MNHEY, CDR2 SMNVEV (reference sequence). The CDR3 length is 16 residues. The chain's CDR3 is CASSTLLRGPGRKQYF. DNA for the CDR3: TGTGCCAGCAGTACCCTGCTGCGAGGGCCGGGGAGGAAGCAGTACTTC.

This clone was observed a handful of times. This chain uses TRBV10-3 with TRBJ2-2; D call uncertain. V gave up 6 bases and J gave up 4 bases, with 9 bases separating them. The length of the CDR3 is 13 residues. Germline CDR1 reads ENHRY; CDR2 reads SYGVKD. The CDR3 DNA is TGTGCCATCAGCGAAAAGATCACCGGGGAGCTGTTTTTT. Translating gives CAISEKITGELFF.

The chain is built from TRBV2 and TRBJ1-6, with 8 bases aligning to TRBD1. The CDR3 contains 17 residues. Germline V gives CDR1 SNHLY, CDR2 FYNNEI. V shed 4 bases and J 9 bases; nucleotides not matched to a gene: 14. The CDR3, as DNA: TGTGCCAGCAGTGTGTTTATGCAGGGGGCAGCAATTTCACCCCTCCACTTT. Translating gives CASSVFMQGAAISPLHF. Full variable domain (remainder filled in from reference TRBV2 and TRBJ1-6): EPEVTQTPSHQVTQMGQEVILRCVPISNHLYFYWYRQILGQKVEFLVSFYNNEISEKSEIFDDQFSVERPDGSNFTLKIRSTKLEDSAMYFCASSVFMQGAAISPLHFGNGTRLTVT.

In its sample, this clone was seen a few times. The chain links TRBV6-6 to TRBJ1-5; D remains unclear. The CDR3 length is 15 residues. The germline gives CDR1 MNHNY, CDR2 SVGAGI (reference sequence). V lost 2 bases, J lost 3 bases, and 11 bases lay in between. CDR3 region: CASSYGERINQPQHF. The CDR3 bases are TGTGCCAGCAGTTACGGGGAAAGAATCAATCAGCCCCAGCATTTT.

This clone has a count of ten or more. The chain links TRBV7-2 to TRBJ1-1; no definite D call. Germline-derived CDR1 and CDR2 are SGHTA and FQGNSA. The V and J ends lost 0 bases and 10 bases respectively, with 6 bases between them. The CDR3 totals 11 residues. The CDR3 sequence: CASSLAGLAFF. The CDR3 DNA follows: TGTGCCAGCAGCTTAGCGGGGTTAGCTTTCTTT.

This sequence joins TRBV7-9 and TRBJ2-7; either TRBD1 or TRBD2 may fit D (5 bases each). The ends were cut back, 1 base at V and 6 bases at J, with 7 bases in the middle. The CDR3 has 12 amino acids. CDR1 and CDR2 from the germline V gene are SEHNR and FQNEAQ (reference sequence). CDR3 bases: TGTGCCAGCAGCTTAGGAGGGGTCGAGCAGTACTTC. The encoded protein is CASSLGGVEQYF.

The table lists this clone with a count of one. This chain uses TRBV27 with TRBJ2-3; D call uncertain. This CDR3 contains 15 residues. The V gene's germline CDR1 is MNHEY and CDR2 SMNVEV (reference sequence). Trimming pared 5 bases from V and 1 base from J, leaving 13 bases between. CDR3 in DNA: TGTGCCAGCAGTACAAGACTCGACGGCACAGATACGCAGTATTTT. Its translation is CASSTRLDGTDTQYF.

The chain employs TRBV27 and TRBJ2-7, with 9 bases lining up with TRBD1. Looked up from germline, CDR1 is MNHEY and CDR2 is SMNVEV (reference sequence). V gave up 2 bases and J gave up 4 bases; unmatched junction bases: 3. This CDR3 has 14 amino acids. This chain's CDR3 is CASSLRQGVYEQYF. The DNA for the CDR3 is TGTGCCAGCAGTTTAAGACAGGGGGTGTACGAGCAGTACTTC.

There are a few counts of this clone. The V call is TRBV23-1, the J call TRBJ1-3, with D possibly matching TRBD1 (6 bases). TRBV23-1 qualifies as an ORF whose function is uncertain. There are 15 residues in the CDR3. Deletions cut 4 bases from V and 2 bases from J, with 12 bases between. The CDR3 nucleotides read TGCGCCAGCAGTCTAAAAGAGGGGGCTGGAAACACCATATATTTT. This codes for CASSLKEGAGNTIYF.

The V and J genes are TRBV6-1 and TRBJ2-7; a weak D match, TRBD1 (5 bases). The CDR3 runs 12 residues. Germline CDR1 is MNHNS and CDR2 is SASEGT. V gave up 2 bases and J gave up 9 bases, with 11 bases separating them. The chain's CDR3 is CASSEYRFGQYF. The DNA of the CDR3 is TGTGCCAGCAGTGAATACAGGTTCGGGCAGTACTTC.

V usage is TRBV2 and J usage is TRBJ1-5; 7 positions match TRBD1. Looked up from germline, CDR1 is SNHLY and CDR2 is FYNNEI. With 6 bases clipped from V and 4 bases from J, the junction kept 3 bases outside the gene matches. The CDR3 consists of 13 residues. The CDR3 protein is CASREQGNQPQHF. The CDR3 coding sequence is TGTGCCAGCAGGGAACAGGGGAATCAGCCCCAGCATTTT.

This clone was detected a few times. J is TRBJ2-1 and V is TRBV5-1; unclear D gene. This CDR3 region has 14 residues. Trimming pared 0 bases from V and 6 bases from J, leaving 10 bases between. Germline CDR1 SGHRS, CDR2 YFSETQ. Here the CDR3 reads CASSLASGANEQFF. Written as DNA, the CDR3 is TGCGCCAGCAGCTTGGCGTCTGGCGCCAATGAGCAGTTCTTC. The variable domain in full, completed from reference TRBV5-1 and TRBJ2-1, reads KAGVTQTPRYLIKTRGQQVTLSCSPISGHRSVSWYQQTPGQGLQFLFEYFSETQRNKGNFPGRFSGRQFSNSRSEMNVSTLELGDSALYLCASSLASGANEQFFGPGTRLTVL.

This clone was counted only a few times. V and J are TRBV9 and TRBJ1-5; D is perhaps TRBD1 (5 bases). The CDR3 totals 13 residues. The ends were cut back, 3 bases at V and 8 bases at J, with 12 bases in the middle. Germline CDR1 and CDR2: SGDLS and YYNGEE. The CDR3 sequence is CASSERQSKPQHF. DNA for the CDR3: TGTGCCAGCAGCGAGAGACAGTCTAAGCCCCAGCATTTT. Drawing the rest from reference TRBV9 and TRBJ1-5, the complete variable domain is DSGVTQTPKHLITATGQRVTLRCSPRSGDLSVYWYQQSLDQGLQFLIQYYNGEERAKGNILERFSAQQFPDLHSELNLSSLELGDSALYFCASSERQSKPQHFGDGTRLSIL.

V usage is TRBV19 and J usage is TRBJ1-5; 9 positions match TRBD1. Trimming at V came to 3 bases and at J to 3 bases, leaving 6 bases not matched to a gene. The CDR3 sequence is 16 residues long. Germline V gene lookup returns CDR1 LNHDA and CDR2 SQIVND (reference sequence). CDR3 DNA: TGTGCCAGTAGTATCGGGACAGGGTTTGCCAATCAGCCCCAGCATTTT. It translates to CASSIGTGFANQPQHF.

The chain joins TRBV6-5 to TRBJ2-3, with 8 bases fitting TRBD1. The germline gives CDR1 MNHEY, CDR2 SVGAGI. The CDR3 covers 14 residues. Trimming cost V 4 bases and J 6 bases; bases outside gene matches: 6. In nucleotides, the CDR3 is TGTGCCAGCAGTTCGAGACAGGGGTCTGATACGCAGTATTTT. Its protein product is CASSSRQGSDTQYF.

This clone appeared once. The chain couples TRBV5-6 to TRBJ1-6; D remains ambiguous. Trimming shortened V by 4 bases and J by 8 bases, and 19 bases separated the two germline ends. Germline V gene sequence: CDR1 SGHDT, CDR2 YYEEEE. The length of the CDR3 is 16 residues. CDR3 region: CASSRVRQSRDSPLHF. The CDR3 DNA follows: TGTGCCAGCAGCCGGGTTCGACAATCCCGGGATTCACCCCTCCACTTT.

This clone was found a few times. The chain has TRBV30 and TRBJ1-6; TRBD1 aligns across 9 bases. The CDR3 length is 16 residues. The junction had 11 bases not matched to a gene; V was cut back by 2 bases and J by 9 bases. The germline V gene encodes CDR1 GTSNPN and CDR2 SVGIG (reference sequence). CDR3 bases: TGTGCCTGGAGTTGGCCCCGGGGACAGGGTGGTTCACCCCTCCACTTT. This gives the protein CAWSWPRGQGGSPLHF.

V is TRBV21-1 and J is TRBJ1-6; TRBD1 is the table's D call and was not checked against the DNA. TRBV21-1 is flagged as a pseudogene. This CDR3 has 15 amino acids. CDR3 nucleotide sequence: TGTGCCAGCAACAGGGGGCAGAACGGTTATTCACCCCTCCACTTT. Its protein product is CASNRGQNGYSPLHF.